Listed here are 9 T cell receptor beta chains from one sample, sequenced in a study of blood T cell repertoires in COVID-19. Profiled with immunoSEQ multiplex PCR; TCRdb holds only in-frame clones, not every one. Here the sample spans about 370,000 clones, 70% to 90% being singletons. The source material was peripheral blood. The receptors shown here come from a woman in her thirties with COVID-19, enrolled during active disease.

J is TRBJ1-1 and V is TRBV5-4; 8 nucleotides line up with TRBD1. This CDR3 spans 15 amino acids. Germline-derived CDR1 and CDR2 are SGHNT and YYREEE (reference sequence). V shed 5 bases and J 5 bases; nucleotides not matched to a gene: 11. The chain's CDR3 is CASRGQEMKSTEAFF. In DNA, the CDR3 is TGTGCCAGCAGGGGACAGGAGATGAAGAGTACTGAAGCTTTCTTT.

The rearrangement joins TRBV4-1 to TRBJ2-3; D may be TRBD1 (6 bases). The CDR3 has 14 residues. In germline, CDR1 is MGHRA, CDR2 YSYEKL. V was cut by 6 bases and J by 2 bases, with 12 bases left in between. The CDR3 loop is CASRLGQYTDTQYF. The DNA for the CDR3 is TGCGCCAGCAGGTTGGGACAATACACAGATACGCAGTATTTT.

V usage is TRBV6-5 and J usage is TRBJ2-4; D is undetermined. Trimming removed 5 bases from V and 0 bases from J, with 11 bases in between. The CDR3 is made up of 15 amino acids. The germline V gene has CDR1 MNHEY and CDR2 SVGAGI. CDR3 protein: CASSTFELAKNIQYF. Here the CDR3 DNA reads TGTGCCAGCAGTACCTTCGAGCTAGCCAAAAACATTCAGTACTTC.

The CDR3 is CASSGPGGNQPQHF. CDR3 coding DNA: TGTGCCAGCAGTGGGCCCGGGGGCAATCAGCCCCAGCATTTT. The chain uses TRBV2 and TRBJ1-5; D not resolved. With 4 bases removed from V and 2 bases from J, the gap between germline ends came to 9 bases. Germline-derived CDR1 and CDR2 are SNHLY and FYNNEI. This CDR3 is 14 amino acids long.

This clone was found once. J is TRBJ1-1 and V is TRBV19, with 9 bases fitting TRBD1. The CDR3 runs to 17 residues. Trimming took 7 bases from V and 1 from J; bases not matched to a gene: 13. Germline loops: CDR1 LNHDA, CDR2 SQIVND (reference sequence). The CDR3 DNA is TGTGCCAGTAAGGATTATGATGGGACAGGGTCGAACACTGAAGCTTTCTTT. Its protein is CASKDYDGTGSNTEAFF. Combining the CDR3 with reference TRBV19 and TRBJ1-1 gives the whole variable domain DGGITQSPKYLFRKEGQNVTLSCEQNLNHDAMYWYRQDPGQGLRLIYYSQIVNDFQKGDIAEGYSVSREKKESFPLTVTSAQKNPTAFYLCASKDYDGTGSNTEAFFGQGTRLTVV.

The CDR3 reads CASIAASDSYEQYF. DNA of the CDR3: TGTGCCAGCATAGCAGCTAGCGACTCCTACGAGCAGTACTTC. The chain links TRBV6-5 to TRBJ2-7, with D perhaps TRBD2 (6 bases). The CDR3 contains 14 residues. V was shortened by 7 bases and J by 0 bases, with 13 bases between the two germline ends. Germline V gene sequence: CDR1 MNHEY, CDR2 SVGAGI.

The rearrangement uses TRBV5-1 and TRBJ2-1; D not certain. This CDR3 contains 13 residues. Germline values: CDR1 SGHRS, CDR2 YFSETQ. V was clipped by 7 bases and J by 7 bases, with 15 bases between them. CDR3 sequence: CASRLGRLNEQFF. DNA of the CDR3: TGCGCCAGCCGCCTAGGTCGATTAAATGAGCAGTTCTTC.

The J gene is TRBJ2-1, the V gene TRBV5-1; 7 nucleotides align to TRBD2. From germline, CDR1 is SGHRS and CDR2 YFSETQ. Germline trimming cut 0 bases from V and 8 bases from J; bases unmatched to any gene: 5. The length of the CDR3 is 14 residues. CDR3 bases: TGCGCCAGCAGCTTGGGCGGGAGTGTCTATGAGCAGTTCTTC. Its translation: CASSLGGSVYEQFF.

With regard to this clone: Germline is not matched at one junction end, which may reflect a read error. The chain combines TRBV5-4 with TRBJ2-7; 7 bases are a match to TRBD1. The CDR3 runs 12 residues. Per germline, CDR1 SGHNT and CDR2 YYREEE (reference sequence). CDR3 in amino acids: CASSFNRGGADF. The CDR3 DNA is TGTGCCAGCAGCTTTAACAGGGGTGGTGCTGACTTC.